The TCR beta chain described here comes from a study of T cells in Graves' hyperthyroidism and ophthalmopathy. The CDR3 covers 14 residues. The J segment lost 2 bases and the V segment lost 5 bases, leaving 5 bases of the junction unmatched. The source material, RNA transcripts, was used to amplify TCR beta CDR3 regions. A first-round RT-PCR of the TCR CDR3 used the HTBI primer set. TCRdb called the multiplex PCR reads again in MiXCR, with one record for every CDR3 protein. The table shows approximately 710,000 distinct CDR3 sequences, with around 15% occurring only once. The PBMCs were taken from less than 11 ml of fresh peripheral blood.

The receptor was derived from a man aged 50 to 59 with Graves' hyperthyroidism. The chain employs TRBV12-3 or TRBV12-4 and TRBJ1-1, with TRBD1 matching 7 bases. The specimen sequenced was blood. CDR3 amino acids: CASSNRGGNTEAFF. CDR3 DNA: TGTGCCAGCAGTAACAGGGGAGGAAACACTGAAGCTTTCTTT.